This T cell receptor beta chain derives from a study of spatial heterogeneity in lung cancer. Background on the study: Beta-chain sequences consistently outnumbered alpha-chain sequences in detection. The average count in raw reads for each unique TCR and UMI combination exceeded nine appearances.

This clonotype came up a few times. Its target is unknown. CDR3 length: 13 amino acids. Germline lookup yields CDR1 MGHRA and CDR2 YSYEKL. Trimming shortened V by 8 bases and J by 3 bases, and 11 bases separated the two germline ends. One entry per CDR3 protein, called by TCRdb with MiXCR from the 5' RACE reads. Here the sample spans 40,000 to 45,000 distinct CDR3 sequences, approximately 6.8% being singletons. Study observations and caveats: Ubiquitous expanded tumor TCRs surfaced in blood more at resection than they did at follow-up.

Noted time point: sample taken at primary tumor resection. Whole RNA obtained from tumor, nontumor lung or frozen PBMC underwent sequencing without sorting. The donors, about 74 patients with untreated early-stage non-small cell lung cancer, provided the samples. V and J are TRBV4-1 and TRBJ1-3; no reliable D call. The TCR originated in a female donor with early-stage non-small cell lung cancer. Sample: PBMCs, taken at surgery. In DNA, the CDR3 is TGCGCCAGCTCCACGAGGGATGGAAACACCATATATTTT. Translated: CASSTRDGNTIYF.